The 5 T cell receptor beta chains below all came from one sample that was sequenced in a study of early T cells in non-severe SARS-CoV-2 infection. TCRdb passed the 5' RACE reads through MiXCR, listing each CDR3 protein once. Here the sample spans about 83,000 distinct CDR3 sequences, roughly an eighth being singletons. The material sequenced was whole blood. These receptors came from an adult who was a healthcare worker with PCR-confirmed SARS-CoV-2 infection or an uninfected control (not recorded which).

Only a few counts were recorded for this clonotype. This rearrangement joins TRBV24-1 to TRBJ1-2; D not resolved. CDR3 length equals 12 residues. CDR1 is KGHDR, CDR2 SFDVKD, per germline. With 5 bases removed from V and 5 bases from J, the gap between germline ends came to 8 bases. CDR3 bases: TGTGCCACCAGTGTCGCGGAATATGGCTACACCTTC. This codes for CATSVAEYGYTF.

In DNA, the CDR3 is TGTGCCAGCGGATTTACTAGCGCCGAAGAGACCCAGTACTTC. As protein: CASGFTSAEETQYF. This chain connects TRBV2 to TRBJ2-5, with 7 bases aligning to TRBD2. The V gene's germline CDR1 is SNHLY and CDR2 FYNNEI. The trim removed 8 bases at V and 3 bases at J, leaving 9 bases unmatched. The CDR3 extends over 14 amino acids. The full variable domain, completed using reference TRBV2 and TRBJ2-5, is EPEVTQTPSHQVTQMGQEVILRCVPISNHLYFYWYRQILGQKVEFLVSFYNNEISEKSEIFDDQFSVERPDGSNFTLKIRSTKLEDSAMYFCASGFTSAEETQYFGPGTRLLVL.

This rearrangement joins TRBV7-9 to TRBJ2-5; weak D call: TRBD1 (6 bases). The germline V gene has CDR1 SEHNR and CDR2 FQNEAQ (reference sequence). V gave up 4 bases and J gave up 1 base, with 22 bases separating them. The CDR3 contains 18 residues. CDR3 residues: CASSSTLLVQGFQETQYF. For the CDR3, the DNA is TGTGCCAGCAGCTCAACACTCTTAGTACAGGGATTCCAAGAGACCCAGTACTTC. Full variable domain (outside the CDR3, taken from reference TRBV7-9 and TRBJ2-5): DTGVSQNPRHKITKRGQNVTFRCDPISEHNRLYWYRQTLGQGPEFLTYFQNEAQLEKSRLLSDRFSAERPKGSFSTLEIQRTEQGDSAMYLCASSSTLLVQGFQETQYFGPGTRLLVL.

This chain joins TRBV2 and TRBJ2-1; 9 bases align to TRBD1. Germline V lookup: CDR1 SNHLY, CDR2 FYNNEI. J was trimmed by 7 bases and V by 9 bases; bases with no gene match: 13. CDR3 length: 15 amino acids. The CDR3 protein is CASYLSGTGINEQFF. In nucleotides, the CDR3 is TGTGCCAGTTACCTTTCCGGGACAGGGATAAATGAGCAGTTCTTC.

This clonotype came up many times. This chain joins TRBV18 and TRBJ1-2; D not resolved. CDR1 is KGHSH, CDR2 LQKENI, per germline. V was shortened by 3 bases and J by 8 bases, with 22 bases between the two germline ends. The CDR3 is 16 residues long. The CDR3 nucleotides are TGTGCCAGCTCACCTTTATTAAACCAAGGTGCCTTCGGCTACACCTTC. Translating it yields CASSPLLNQGAFGYTF.